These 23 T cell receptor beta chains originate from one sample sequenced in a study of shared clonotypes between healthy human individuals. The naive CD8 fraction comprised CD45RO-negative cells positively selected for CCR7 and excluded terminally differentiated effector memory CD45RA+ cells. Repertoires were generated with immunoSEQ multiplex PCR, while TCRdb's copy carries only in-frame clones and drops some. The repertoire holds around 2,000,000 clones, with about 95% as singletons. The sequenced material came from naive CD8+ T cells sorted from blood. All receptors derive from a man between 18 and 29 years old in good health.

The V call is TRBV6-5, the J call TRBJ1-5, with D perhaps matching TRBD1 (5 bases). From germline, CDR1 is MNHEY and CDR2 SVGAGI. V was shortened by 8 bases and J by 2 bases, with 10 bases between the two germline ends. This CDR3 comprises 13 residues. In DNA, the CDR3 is TGTGCCAGCGGGGGGGAGGGCAATCAGCCCCAGCATTTT. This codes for CASGGEGNQPQHF.

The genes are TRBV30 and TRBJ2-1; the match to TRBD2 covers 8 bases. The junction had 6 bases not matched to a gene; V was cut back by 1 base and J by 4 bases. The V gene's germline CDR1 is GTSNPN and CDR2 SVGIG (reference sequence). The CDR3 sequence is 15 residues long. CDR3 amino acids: CAWSGSSGFYNEQFF. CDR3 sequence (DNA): TGTGCCTGGAGTGGGTCTAGCGGGTTTTACAATGAGCAGTTCTTC. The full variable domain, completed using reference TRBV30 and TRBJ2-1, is SQTIHQWPATLVQPVGSPLSLECTVEGTSNPNLYWYRQAAGRGLQLLFYSVGIGQISSEVPQNLSASRPQDRQFILSSKKLLLSDSGFYLCAWSGSSGFYNEQFFGPGTRLTVL.

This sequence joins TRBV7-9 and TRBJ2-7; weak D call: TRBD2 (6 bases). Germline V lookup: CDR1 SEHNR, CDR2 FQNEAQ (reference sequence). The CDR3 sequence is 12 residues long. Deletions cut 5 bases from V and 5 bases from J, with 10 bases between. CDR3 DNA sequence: TGTGCCAGCAGCCTCCTAGCGAACGAGCAGTACTTC. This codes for CASSLLANEQYF.

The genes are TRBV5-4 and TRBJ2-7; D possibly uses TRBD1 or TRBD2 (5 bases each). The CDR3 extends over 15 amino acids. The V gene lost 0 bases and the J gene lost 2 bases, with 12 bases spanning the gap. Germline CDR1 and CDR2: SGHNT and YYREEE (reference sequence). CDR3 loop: CASSLGRDVTYEQYF. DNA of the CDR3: TGTGCCAGCAGCTTGGGCCGGGACGTCACCTACGAGCAGTACTTC. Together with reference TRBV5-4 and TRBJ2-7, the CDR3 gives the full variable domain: ETGVTQSPTHLIKTRGQQVTLRCSSQSGHNTVSWYQQALGQGPQFIFQYYREEENGRGNFPPRFSGLQFPNYSSELNVNALELDDSALYLCASSLGRDVTYEQYFGPGTRLTVT.

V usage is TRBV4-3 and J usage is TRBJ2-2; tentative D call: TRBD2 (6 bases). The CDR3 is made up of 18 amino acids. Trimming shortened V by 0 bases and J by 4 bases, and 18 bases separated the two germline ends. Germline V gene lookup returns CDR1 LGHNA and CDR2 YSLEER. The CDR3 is CASSQDGLVGGTTGELFF. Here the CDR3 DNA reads TGCGCCAGCAGCCAAGATGGCTTGGTTGGAGGGACCACCGGGGAGCTGTTTTTT.

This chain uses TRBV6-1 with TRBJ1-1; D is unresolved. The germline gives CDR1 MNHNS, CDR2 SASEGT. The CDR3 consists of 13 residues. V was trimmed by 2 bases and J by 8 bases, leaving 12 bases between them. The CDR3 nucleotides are TGTGCCAGCAGTGAATTAACCCTGCTCGAAGCTTTCTTT. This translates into CASSELTLLEAFF.

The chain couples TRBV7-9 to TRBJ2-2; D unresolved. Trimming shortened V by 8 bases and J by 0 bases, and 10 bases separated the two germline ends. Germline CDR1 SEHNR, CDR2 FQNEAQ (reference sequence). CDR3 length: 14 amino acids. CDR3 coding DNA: TGTGCCAGCTATAACGACGCGAACACCGGGGAGCTGTTTTTT. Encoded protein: CASYNDANTGELFF.

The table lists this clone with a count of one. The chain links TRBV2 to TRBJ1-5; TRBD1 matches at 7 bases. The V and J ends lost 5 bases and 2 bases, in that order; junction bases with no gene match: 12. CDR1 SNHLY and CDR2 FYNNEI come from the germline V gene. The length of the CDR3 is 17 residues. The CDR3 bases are TGTGCCAGCAGTTCAAACACAGGGGAGGTGGGCAATCAGCCCCAGCATTTT. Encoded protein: CASSSNTGEVGNQPQHF.

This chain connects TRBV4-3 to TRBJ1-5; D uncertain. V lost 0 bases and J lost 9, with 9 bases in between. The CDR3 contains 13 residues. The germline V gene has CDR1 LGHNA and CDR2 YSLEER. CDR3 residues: CASSQDLEMPQHF. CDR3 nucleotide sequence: TGCGCCAGCAGCCAAGATCTGGAGATGCCCCAGCATTTT.

DNA for the CDR3: TGCAGCGTTGGTGTCGGACCTACCAATGAACCCGCATATAATTCACCCCTCCACTTT. It codes for CSVGVGPTNEPAYNSPLHF. The chain is built from TRBV29-1 and TRBJ1-6; the D is unclear. CDR1 is SQVTM, CDR2 ANQGSEA, per germline. The germline V and J ends were trimmed by 4 bases and 4 bases, with 26 bases remaining between them. The CDR3 length is 19 residues.

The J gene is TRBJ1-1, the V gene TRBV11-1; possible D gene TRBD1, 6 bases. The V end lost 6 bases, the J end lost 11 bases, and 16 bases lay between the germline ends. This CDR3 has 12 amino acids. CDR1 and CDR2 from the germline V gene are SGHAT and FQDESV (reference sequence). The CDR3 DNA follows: TGTGCCAGCAGTCAACAGGGTGCCGCCGCTTTCTTT. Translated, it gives CASSQQGAAAFF.

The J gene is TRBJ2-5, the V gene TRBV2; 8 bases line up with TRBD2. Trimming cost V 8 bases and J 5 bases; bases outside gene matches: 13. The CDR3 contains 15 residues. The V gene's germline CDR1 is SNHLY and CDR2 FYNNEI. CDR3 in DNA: TGTGCCAGCGCTTCGATTCGGGGGGGCGTGGAGACCCAGTACTTC. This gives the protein CASASIRGGVETQYF.

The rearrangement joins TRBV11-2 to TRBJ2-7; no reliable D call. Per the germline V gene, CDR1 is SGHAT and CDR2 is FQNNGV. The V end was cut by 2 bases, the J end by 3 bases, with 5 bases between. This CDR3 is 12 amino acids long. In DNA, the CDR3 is TGTGCCAGCAGCTTAACAGTCTACGAGCAGTACTTC. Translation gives CASSLTVYEQYF.

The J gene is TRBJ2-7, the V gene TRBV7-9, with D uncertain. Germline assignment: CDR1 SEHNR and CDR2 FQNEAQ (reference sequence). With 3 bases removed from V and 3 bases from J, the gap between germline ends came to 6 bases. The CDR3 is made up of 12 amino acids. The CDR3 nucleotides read TGTGCCAGCAGCTTGCCCCACTACGAGCAGTACTTC. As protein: CASSLPHYEQYF. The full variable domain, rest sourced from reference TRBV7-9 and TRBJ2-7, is DTGVSQNPRHKITKRGQNVTFRCDPISEHNRLYWYRQTLGQGPEFLTYFQNEAQLEKSRLLSDRFSAERPKGSFSTLEIQRTEQGDSAMYLCASSLPHYEQYFGPGTRLTVT.

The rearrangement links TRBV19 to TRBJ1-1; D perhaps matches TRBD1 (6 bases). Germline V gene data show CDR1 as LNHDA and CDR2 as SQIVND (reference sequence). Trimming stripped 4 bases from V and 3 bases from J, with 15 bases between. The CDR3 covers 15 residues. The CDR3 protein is CASSTSQGWDTEAFF. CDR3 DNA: TGTGCCAGTAGTACTTCACAGGGATGGGACACTGAAGCTTTCTTT.

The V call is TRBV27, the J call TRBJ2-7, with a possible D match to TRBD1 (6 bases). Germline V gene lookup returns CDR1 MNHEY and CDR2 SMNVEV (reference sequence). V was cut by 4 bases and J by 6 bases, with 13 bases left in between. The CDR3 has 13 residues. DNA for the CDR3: TGTGCCAGCAGTTCCGGTCTGGGGGCCGAGCAGTACTTC. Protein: CASSSGLGAEQYF.

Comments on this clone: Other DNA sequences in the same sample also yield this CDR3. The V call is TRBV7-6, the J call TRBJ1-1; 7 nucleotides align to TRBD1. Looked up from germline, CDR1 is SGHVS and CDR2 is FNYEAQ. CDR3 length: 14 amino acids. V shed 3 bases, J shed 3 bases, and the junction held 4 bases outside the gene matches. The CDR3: CASSLAGTDTEAFF. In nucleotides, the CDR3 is TGTGCCAGCAGCTTGGCCGGGACAGACACTGAAGCTTTCTTT.

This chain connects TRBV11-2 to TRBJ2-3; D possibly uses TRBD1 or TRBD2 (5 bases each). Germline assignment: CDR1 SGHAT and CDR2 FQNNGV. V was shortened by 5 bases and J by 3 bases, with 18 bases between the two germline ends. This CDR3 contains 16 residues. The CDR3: CASSIIPGRLTDTQYF. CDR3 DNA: TGTGCCAGCAGCATAATACCGGGACGTTTAACAGATACGCAGTATTTT.

The CDR3 spells CASSYDPSGTYEQYF. The CDR3 region has the DNA TGCGCCAGCAGCTACGACCCCTCGGGCACCTACGAGCAGTACTTC. The chain combines TRBV5-1 with TRBJ2-7; D is unresolved. V was clipped by 3 bases and J by 2 bases, with 15 bases between them. Germline-derived CDR1 and CDR2 are SGHRS and YFSETQ. The CDR3 has 15 amino acids.

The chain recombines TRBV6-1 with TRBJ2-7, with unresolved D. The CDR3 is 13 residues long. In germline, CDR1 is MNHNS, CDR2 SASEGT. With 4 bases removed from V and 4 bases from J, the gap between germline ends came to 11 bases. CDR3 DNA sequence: TGTGCCAGCAGTGCCGGGTCGGATTACGAGCAGTACTTC. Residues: CASSAGSDYEQYF.

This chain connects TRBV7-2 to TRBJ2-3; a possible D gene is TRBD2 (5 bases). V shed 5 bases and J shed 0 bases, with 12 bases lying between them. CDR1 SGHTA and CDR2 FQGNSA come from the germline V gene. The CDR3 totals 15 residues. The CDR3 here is CASSPGGTSTDTQYF. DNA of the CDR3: TGTGCCAGCAGCCCAGGAGGTACTAGCACAGATACGCAGTATTTT.

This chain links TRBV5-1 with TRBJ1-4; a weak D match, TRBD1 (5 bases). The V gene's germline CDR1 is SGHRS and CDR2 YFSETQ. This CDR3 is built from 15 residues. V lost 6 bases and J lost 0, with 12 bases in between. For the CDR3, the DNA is TGCGCCAGCAACCAGGGACTTGCAACTAATGAAAAACTGTTTTTT. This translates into CASNQGLATNEKLFF.

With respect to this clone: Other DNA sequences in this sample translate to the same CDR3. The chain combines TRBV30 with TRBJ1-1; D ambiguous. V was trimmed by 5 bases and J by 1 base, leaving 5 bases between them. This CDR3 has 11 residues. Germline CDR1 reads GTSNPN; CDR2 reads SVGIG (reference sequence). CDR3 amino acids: CAWGGNTEAFF. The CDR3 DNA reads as TGTGCCTGGGGTGGGAACACTGAAGCTTTCTTT.